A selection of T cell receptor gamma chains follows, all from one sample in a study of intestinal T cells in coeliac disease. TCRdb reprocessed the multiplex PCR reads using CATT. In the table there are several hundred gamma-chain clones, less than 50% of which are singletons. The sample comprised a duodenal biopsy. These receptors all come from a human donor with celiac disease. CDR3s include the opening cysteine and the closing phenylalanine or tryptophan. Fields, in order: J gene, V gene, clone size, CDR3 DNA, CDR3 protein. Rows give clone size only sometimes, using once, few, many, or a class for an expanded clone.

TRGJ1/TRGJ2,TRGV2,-,TGTGCCACCTGGGACGCAGGGCGTAAGAAACTCTTT,CATWDAGRKKLF
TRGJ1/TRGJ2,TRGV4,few,TGTGCCACCTGGGATGGGGTCGGTAACTGCCTGACAGGTTATTATAAGAAACTCTTT,CATWDGVGNCLTGYYKKLF
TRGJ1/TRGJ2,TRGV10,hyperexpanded,TGTGCTGCGTGGGATTATATAAGACGGGGAGGGTATAAGAAACTCTTT,CAAWDYIRRGGYKKLF
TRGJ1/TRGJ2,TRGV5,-,TGTGCCACCTGGGACAGGCATGGTGATTATTATAAGAAACTCTTT,CATWDRHGDYYKKLF
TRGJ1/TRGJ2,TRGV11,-,TGTGCCTGCTGGATTAGGCATCGGAACATTTATTATAAGAAACTCTTT,CACWIRHRNIYYKKLF
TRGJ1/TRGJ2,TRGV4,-,TGTGCCACCTGGGATGGGCCCCCGAATTATTATAAGAAACTCTTT,CATWDGPPNYYKKLF
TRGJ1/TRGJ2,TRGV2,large,TGTGCCACCTGGGTGAATTATTATAAGAAACTCTTT,CATWVNYYKKLF
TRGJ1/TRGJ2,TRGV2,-,TGTGCCACCTTGGGACGGGCCGGTTATTATAAGAAACTCTTT,CATLGRAGYYKKLF
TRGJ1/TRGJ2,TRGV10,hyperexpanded,TGTGCTGCGTGGGACTTCTATTATAAGAAACTCTTT,CAAWDFYYKKLF
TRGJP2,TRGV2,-,TGTGCCACCCCGGCAGGTGATTGGATCAAGACGTTT,CATPAGDWIKTF
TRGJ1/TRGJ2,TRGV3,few,TGTGCCACCTGGGACAGGCGACAGGCGAATTATTATAAGAAACTCTTT,CATWDRRQANYYKKLF
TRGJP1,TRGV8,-,TGTGCCACCTGGACCACTGGTTGGTTCAAGATATTT,CATWTTGWFKIF
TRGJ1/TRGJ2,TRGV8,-,TGTGCACCTGGCCAAAAGAAACTCTTT,CAPGQKKLF
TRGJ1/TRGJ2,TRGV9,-,TGTGCCTTGTGGGAGGTGTTTATGAAACTCTTT,CALWEVFMKLF
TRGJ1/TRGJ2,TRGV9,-,TGTGCCTTGTTATATAAGAAACTCTTT,CALLYKKLF
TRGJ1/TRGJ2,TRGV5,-,TGTGCCACCTGGGACAGAACACAGCTTACCTATAAGAAACTCTTT,CATWDRTQLTYKKLF
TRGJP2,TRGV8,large,TGTGCCACCTGGGATAGGGGTAGTAGTGATTGGATCAAGACGTTT,CATWDRGSSDWIKTF
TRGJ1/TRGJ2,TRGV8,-,TGTGCCACCTGGGAGGGAATCGTACATTCGAATTATTATAAGAAACTCTTT,CATWEGIVHSNYYKKLF
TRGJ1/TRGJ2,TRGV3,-,TGTGCCACCTGGGACAGGCAGGTTAGTAAGAAACTCTTT,CATWDRQVSKKLF
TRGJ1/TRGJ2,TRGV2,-,TGTGCCACCTGGGACGGCCCGTTTAGAGTTAAGAAACTCTTT,CATWDGPFRVKKLF
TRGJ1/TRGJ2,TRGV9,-,TGTGCCTTGTGGGAGGTTTATTATAAGAAACTCTTT,CALWEVYYKKLF
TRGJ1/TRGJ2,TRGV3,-,TGTGCCACCTGGGACAGGCTTAGGGTTATTATTAAGAAACTCTTT,CATWDRLRVIIKKLF
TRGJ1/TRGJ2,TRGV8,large,TGTGCCACCTGGGATTTATATAAGAAACTCTTT,CATWDLYKKLF
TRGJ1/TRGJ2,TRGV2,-,TGTGCCACCTGGGACGTGGCCGCTCTTGATTATTATAAGAAACTCTTT,CATWDVAALDYYKKLF
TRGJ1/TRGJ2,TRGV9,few,TGTGCCTTGTGGGAGGTGGAATTTTATAAGAAACTCTTT,CALWEVEFYKKLF
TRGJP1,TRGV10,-,TGTGCTGCGTGGGATTGTGTGACCACTAGTTGGTTCAAGATATTT,CAAWDCVTTSWFKIF
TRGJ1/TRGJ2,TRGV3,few,TGTGCCACCTGGGACGAGGCAGGTAATTATTATAAGAAACTCTTT,CATWDEAGNYYKKLF
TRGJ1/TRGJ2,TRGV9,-,TGTGCCTTGTGGGAGCCTGGAGATTATTATAAGAAACTCTTT,CALWEPGDYYKKLF
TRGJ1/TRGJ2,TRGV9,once,TGTGCCTTTGTGGGAGGACTTAAGAAACTCTTT,CAFVGGLKKLF
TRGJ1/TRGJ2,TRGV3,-,TGTGCCACCTGGTTGGAGAAACTCTTT,CATWLEKLF
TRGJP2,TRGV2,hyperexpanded,TGTGCCACCTGGGACGGGCCTTGTATTGATTGGATCAAGACGTTT,CATWDGPCIDWIKTF
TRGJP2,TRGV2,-,TGTGCCATCTGGGACGGGCCATGTTGGATCAAGACGTTT,CAIWDGPCWIKTF
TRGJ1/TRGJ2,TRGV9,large,TGTGCCTTGGGAAGGAGGTATTATAAGAAACTCTTT,CALGRRYYKKLF
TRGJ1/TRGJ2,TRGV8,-,TGTGCCACCTGGGATAGAGGCAGTACTTATTATAAGAAACTCTTT,CATWDRGSTYYKKLF
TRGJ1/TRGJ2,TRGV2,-,TGTGCCACCTGGGACGGCCCCCCTTCTGTTTATTATAAGAAACTCTTT,CATWDGPPSVYYKKLF
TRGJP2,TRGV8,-,TGTGCCACCTGGGATAGGGGGGGTAGTGATTGGATCAAGACGTTT,CATWDRGGSDWIKTF
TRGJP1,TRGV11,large,TGTGCCTGCTGGATTAGCCTGTATACCACTGGTTGGTTCAAGATATTT,CACWISLYTTGWFKIF